The sequence of this T cell receptor beta chain was determined in a study of T cell responses to AZD1222 COVID-19 vaccine. Study at large: The study pooled second doses at about 4 or about 12 weeks. Study-level results: Every sample of the repertoires postdated the peak T cell response.

A word on this clone: Antigen unknown.

V was clipped by 4 bases and J by 0 bases, with 1 base between them. The germline CDR1 and CDR2 sequences are SGHTA and FQGNSA. This CDR3 has 13 amino acids. Generated by immunoSEQ multiplex PCR, the TCRdb table keeps only in-frame clones and is missing some. The table shows approximately 140,000 clones, with roughly 92% occurring only once. V gene TRBV7-2 combines with J gene TRBJ2-6; the D is unclear. The sequences come from peripheral blood, collected on day 0 of AZD1222 vaccination. This clonotype originated in an adult in good health. The CDR3 region has the DNA TGTGCCAGCAGCTACTCTGGGGCCAACGTCCTGACTTTC. It encodes CASSYSGANVLTF.